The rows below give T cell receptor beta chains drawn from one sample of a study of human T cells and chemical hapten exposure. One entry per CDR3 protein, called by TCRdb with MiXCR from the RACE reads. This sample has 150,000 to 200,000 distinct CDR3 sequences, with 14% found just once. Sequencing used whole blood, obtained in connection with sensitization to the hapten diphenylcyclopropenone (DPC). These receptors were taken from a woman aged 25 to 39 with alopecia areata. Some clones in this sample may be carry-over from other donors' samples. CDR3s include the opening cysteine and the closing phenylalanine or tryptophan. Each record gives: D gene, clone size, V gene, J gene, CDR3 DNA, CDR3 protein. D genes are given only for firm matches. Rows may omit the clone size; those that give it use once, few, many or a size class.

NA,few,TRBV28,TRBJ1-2,TGTGCCAGTTTTTCCAACTATGGCTACACCTTC,CASFSNYGYTF
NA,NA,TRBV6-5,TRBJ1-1,TGTGCCAGCAGTTACACTCAGGGGACCACTGAAGCTTTCTTT,CASSYTQGTTEAFF
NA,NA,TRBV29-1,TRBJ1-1,TGCAGCGCCTGTTGGGGGGAGAACACTGAAGCTTTCTTT,CSACWGENTEAFF
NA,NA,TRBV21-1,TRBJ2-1,TGTGCCAGCAGCAAAAAATCGCGGGAGACATACAATGAGCAGTTCTTC,CASSKKSRETYNEQFF
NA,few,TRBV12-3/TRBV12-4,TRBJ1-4,TGTGCCAGCACCTCTTATATGGTTGGGGAAAAACTGTTTTTT,CASTSYMVGEKLFF
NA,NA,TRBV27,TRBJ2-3,TGTGCCACCCGGGGCAGTAGTACGCAGTATTTT,CATRGSSTQYF
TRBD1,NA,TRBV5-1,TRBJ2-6,TGCGCCAGCAGCTTAAGGACAGGGATCTCTGGGGCCAACGTCCTGACTTTC,CASSLRTGISGANVLTF
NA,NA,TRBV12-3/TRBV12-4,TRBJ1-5,TGTGCCAGCAGTTTGGGACGGGTCAATCAGCCCCAGCATTTT,CASSLGRVNQPQHF
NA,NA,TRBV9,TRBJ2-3,TGTGCCAGCAGCGTAGCTTGGTGGGCAGCGAGCACAGATACGCAGTATTTT,CASSVAWWAASTDTQYF
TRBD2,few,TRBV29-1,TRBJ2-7,TGCAGCGTAGCGATTAGCGGGAGGAGCCCCGAGCAGTACTTC,CSVAISGRSPEQYF
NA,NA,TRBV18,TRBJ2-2,TGTGCCAGCTCACCACCCTCCACCGGGGAGCTGTTTTTT,CASSPPSTGELFF
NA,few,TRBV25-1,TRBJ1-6,TGTGCCAGCAGCCGAGGCGGTCCGGGAAATTCACCCCTCCACTTT,CASSRGGPGNSPLHF
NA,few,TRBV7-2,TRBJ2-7,TGTGCCAGCAGCTTGGCTTTCGGGACACAATACGAGCAGTACTTC,CASSLAFGTQYEQYF
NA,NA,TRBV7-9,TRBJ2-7,TGTGCCAGCAGCTTAGACTCGATCGACGACCAGTACTTC,CASSLDSIDDQYF
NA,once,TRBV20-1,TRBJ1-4,TGCAGTGCTAGTGACGAAGAAAAACTGTTTTTT,CSASDEEKLFF
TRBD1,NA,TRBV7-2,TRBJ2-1,TGTGCCAGCAGCTTAGCTGGGACAGGGGGGTACAATGAGCAGTTCTTC,CASSLAGTGGYNEQFF